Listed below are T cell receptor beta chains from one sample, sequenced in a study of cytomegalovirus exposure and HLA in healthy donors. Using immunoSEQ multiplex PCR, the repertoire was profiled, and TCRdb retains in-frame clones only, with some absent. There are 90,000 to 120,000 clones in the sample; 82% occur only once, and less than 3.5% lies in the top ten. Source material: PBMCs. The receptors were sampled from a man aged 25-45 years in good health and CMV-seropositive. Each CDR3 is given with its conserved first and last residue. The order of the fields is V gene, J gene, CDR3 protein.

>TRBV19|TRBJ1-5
CASSTGDRADQPQHF
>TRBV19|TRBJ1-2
CASTQDRFYGYTF
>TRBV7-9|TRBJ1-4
CSSSRGQEKLFF
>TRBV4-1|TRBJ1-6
CASSPGTGANSPLHF
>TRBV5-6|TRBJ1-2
CASSLQNYGYTF
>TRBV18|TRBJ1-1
CASSPSSGIITEAFF
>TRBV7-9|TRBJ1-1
CASSPAMDTEAFF
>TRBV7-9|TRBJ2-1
CSSNDDRTGGGVYNEQFF
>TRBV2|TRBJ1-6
CASRVDTENSPLHF
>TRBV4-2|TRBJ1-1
CASSQEGGQGGDMKDTEAFF
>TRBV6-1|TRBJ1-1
CASSEDTVSRTEAFF
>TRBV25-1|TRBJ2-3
CASSDTLAGPTDTQYF
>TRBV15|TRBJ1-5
CATSMGRGLGQPQHF
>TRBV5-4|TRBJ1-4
CASSLAQESEKLFF
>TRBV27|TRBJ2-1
CASSSPSRVPEQFF
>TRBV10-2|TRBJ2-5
CASSDEGGVVETQYF
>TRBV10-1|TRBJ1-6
CARPTTGCNSPLHF
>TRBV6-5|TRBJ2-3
CASSYSRAAGADTQYF
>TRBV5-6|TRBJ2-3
CASSLAGRGGDTQYF
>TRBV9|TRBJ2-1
CASSVGGSGGTEDEQFF
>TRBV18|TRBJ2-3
CASSMVLGFTSTDTQYF
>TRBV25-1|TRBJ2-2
CASSSPGQDTGELFF